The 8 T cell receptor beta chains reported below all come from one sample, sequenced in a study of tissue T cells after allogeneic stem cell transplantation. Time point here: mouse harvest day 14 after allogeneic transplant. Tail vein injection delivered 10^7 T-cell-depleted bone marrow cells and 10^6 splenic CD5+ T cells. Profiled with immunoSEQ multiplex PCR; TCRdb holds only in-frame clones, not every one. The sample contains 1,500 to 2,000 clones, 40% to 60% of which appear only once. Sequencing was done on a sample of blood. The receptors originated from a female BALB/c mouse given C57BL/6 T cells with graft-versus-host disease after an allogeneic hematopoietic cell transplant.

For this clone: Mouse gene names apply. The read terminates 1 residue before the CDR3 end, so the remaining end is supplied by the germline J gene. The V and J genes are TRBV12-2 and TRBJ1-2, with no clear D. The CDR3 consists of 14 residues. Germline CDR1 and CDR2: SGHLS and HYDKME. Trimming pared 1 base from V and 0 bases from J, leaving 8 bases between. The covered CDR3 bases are TGTGCCAGCTCTCTTTTGACAACAAACTCCGACTACACC. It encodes CASSLLTTNSDYT. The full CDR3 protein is CASSLLTTNSDYTF.

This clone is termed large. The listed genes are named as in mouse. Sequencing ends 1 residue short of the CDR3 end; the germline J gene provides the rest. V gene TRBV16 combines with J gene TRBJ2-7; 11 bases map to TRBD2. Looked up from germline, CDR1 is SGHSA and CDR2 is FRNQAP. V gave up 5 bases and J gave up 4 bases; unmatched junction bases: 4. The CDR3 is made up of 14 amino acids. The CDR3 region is CASSPRLGGYEQYF. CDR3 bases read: TGTGCAAGCAGCCCTCGACTGGGGGGGTATGAACAGTAC.

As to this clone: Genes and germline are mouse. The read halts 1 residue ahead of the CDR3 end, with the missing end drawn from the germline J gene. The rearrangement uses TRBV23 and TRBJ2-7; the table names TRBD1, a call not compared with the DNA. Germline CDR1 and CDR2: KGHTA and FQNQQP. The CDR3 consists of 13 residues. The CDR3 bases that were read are TGCTCCAGCAGCCTCGACAGGGAGGGGGAACAGTAC. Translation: CSSSLDREGEQY. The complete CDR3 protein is CSSSLDREGEQYF. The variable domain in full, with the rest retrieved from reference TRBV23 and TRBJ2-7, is DAAVTQKPRYLIKMKGQEAEMKCIPEKGHTAVFWYQQKQSKELKFLIYFQNQQPLDQIDMVKERFSAVCPSSSLCSLGIRTCEAEDSALYLCSSSLDREGEQYFGPGTRLTVL.

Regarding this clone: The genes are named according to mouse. Partial CDR3 DNA: TGCACCTGCAGTGCAGATCCAGGGGGCACAGAAGTCTTC. The encoded protein is CTCSADPGGTEVF. The whole CDR3 is CTCSADPGGTEVFF. The chain couples TRBV1 to TRBJ1-1, with TRBD1 matching 7 bases. The CDR3 end falls 1 residue outside the read, so it is completed with the germline J gene. The CDR3 runs to 14 residues. With 0 bases clipped from V and 4 bases from J, the junction kept 2 bases outside the gene matches. Germline V gene data show CDR1 as NSQYPW and CDR2 as LRSPGD (reference sequence). The full variable domain, its missing parts supplied by reference TRBV1 and TRBJ1-1, is VTLLEQNPRWRLVPRGQAVNLRCILKNSQYPWMSWYQQDLQKQLQWLFTLRSPGDKEVKSLPGADYLATRVTDTELRLQVANMSQGRTLYCTCSADPGGTEVFFGKGTRLTVV.

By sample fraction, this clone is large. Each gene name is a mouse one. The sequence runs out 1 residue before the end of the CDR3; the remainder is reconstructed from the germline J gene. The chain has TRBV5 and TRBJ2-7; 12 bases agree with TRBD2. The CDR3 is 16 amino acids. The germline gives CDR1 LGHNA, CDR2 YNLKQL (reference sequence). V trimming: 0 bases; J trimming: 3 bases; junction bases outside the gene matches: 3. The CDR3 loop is CASSQEGTGGFYEQYF. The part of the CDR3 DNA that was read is TGTGCCAGCAGCCAAGAGGGGACTGGGGGGTTCTATGAACAGTAC.

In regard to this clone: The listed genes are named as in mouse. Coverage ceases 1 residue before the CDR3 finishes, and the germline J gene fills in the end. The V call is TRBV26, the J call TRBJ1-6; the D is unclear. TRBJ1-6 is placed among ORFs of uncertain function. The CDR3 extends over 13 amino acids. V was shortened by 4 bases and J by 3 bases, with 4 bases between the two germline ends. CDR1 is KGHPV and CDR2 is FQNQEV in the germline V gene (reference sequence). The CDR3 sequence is CASSQSYNSPLYF. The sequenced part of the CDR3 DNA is TGTGCCAGCAGTCAGAGCTATAATTCGCCCCTCTAC.

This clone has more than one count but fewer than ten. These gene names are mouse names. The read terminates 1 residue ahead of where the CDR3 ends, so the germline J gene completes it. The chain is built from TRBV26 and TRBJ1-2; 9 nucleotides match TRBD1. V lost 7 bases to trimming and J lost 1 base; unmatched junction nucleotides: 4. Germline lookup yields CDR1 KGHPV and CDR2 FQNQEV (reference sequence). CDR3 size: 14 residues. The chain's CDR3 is CASTPGQGNSDYTF. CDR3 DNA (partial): TGTGCCAGCACTCCGGGACAGGGAAACTCCGACTACACC. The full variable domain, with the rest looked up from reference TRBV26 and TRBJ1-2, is NSKVIQTPRYLVKGQGQKAKMRCIPEKGHPVVFWYQQNKNNEFKFLINFQNQEVLQQIDMTEKRFSAECPSNSPCSLEIQSSEAGDSALYLCASTPGQGNSDYTFGSGTRLLVI.

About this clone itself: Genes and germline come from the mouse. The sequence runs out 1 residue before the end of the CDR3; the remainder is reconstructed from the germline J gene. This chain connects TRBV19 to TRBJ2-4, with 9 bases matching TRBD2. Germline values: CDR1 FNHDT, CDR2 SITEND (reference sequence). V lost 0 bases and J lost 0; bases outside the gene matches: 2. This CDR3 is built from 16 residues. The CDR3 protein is CASSIDWGDSQNTLYF. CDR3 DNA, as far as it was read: TGTGCCAGCAGTATAGACTGGGGGGATAGTCAAAACACCTTGTAC.